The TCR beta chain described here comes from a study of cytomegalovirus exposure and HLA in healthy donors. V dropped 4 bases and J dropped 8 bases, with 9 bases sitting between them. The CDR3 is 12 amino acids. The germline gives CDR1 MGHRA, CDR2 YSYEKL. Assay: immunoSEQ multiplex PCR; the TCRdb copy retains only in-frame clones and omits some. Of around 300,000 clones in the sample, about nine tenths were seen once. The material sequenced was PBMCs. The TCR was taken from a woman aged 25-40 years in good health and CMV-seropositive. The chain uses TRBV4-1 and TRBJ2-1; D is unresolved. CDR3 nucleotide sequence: TGCGCCAGCAGCCCCTTTGGCGATGAGCAGTTCTTC. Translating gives CASSPFGDEQFF.